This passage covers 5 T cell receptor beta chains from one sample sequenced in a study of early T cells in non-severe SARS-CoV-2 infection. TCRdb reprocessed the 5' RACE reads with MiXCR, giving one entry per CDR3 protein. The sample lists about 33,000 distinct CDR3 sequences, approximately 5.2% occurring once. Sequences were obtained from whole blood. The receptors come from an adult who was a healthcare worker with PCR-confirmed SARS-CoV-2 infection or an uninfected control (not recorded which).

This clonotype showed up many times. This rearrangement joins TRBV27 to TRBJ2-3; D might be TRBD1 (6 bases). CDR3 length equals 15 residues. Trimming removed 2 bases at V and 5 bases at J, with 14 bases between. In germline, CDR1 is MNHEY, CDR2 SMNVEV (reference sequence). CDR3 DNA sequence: TGTGCCAGCAGTTTAAGCGCAGGGGCCTTAGATACGCAGTATTTT. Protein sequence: CASSLSAGALDTQYF.

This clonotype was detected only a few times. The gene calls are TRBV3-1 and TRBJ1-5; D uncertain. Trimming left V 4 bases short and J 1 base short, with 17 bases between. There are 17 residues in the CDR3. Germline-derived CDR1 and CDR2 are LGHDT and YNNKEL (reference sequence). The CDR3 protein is CASSPTTGSGSNQPQHF. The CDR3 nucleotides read TGTGCCAGCAGCCCTACAACGGGGAGCGGGAGCAATCAGCCCCAGCATTTT.

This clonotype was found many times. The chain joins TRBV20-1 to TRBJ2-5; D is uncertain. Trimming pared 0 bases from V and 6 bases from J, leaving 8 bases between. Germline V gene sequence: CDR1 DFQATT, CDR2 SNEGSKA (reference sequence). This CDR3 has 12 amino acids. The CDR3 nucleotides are TGCAGTGCTAGAGAAATAGAGCAGACCCAGTACTTC. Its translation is CSAREIEQTQYF.

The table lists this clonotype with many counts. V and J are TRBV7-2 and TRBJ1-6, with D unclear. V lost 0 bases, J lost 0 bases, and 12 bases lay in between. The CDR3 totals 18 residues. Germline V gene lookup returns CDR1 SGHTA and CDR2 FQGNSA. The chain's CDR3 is CASSLALGGSSYNSPLHF. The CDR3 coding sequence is TGTGCCAGCAGCTTAGCGTTGGGTGGGAGCTCCTATAATTCACCCCTCCACTTT.

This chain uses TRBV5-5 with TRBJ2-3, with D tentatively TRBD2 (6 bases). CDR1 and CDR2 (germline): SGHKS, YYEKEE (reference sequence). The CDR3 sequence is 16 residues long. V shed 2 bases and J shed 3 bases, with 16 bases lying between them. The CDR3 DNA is TGTGCCAGCAGCTTTCTAGTTGGGAGGCGGACAGATACGCAGTATTTT. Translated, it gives CASSFLVGRRTDTQYF.